This T cell receptor (beta chain) was documented in a study of T cell clonality in common variable immunodeficiency. The germline gives CDR1 SGHVS, CDR2 FQNEAQ. Unmatched junction bases numbered 10, after V lost 10 bases and J lost 10 bases. The CDR3 covers 13 residues. CVID meant reduced serum IgG, IgA and/or IgM plus specific antibody deficiency. Using immunoSEQ multiplex PCR, the repertoire was profiled, and TCRdb retains in-frame clones only, with some absent. The repertoire has tens of thousands of clones, none seen only once; the ten largest take around 2%. Points from the study as a whole: Fewer deletions and N-nucleotide insertions were reportedly seen in common variable immunodeficiency TCR beta sequences.

This clone has ten or more counts. Its antigen is not identified. The read gets to within 3 residues of the CDR3 end, and the germline J gene fills in the rest. The chain is built from TRBV7-8 and TRBJ1-6, with 7 bases that match TRBD1. The sequence was obtained from a human donor with common variable immunodeficiency. The sample consisted of peripheral blood mononuclear cells. Partial CDR3 DNA: TGTGCCACCCGACGGGACAGCAGCTCACCC. Its protein is CATRRDSSSP. The whole CDR3 protein reads CATRRDSSSPLHF.